A selection of T cell receptor beta chains follows, all from one sample in a study of blood T cell repertoires in COVID-19. Assay used: immunoSEQ multiplex PCR; TCRdb lists only in-frame clones, some missing. The table has roughly 280,000 clones, approximately 90% seen once. The sample consisted of PBMCs or T cells enriched from blood (not recorded which). The receptors come from a man between 35 and 55 years old who had been exposed to COVID-19. The CDR3 runs from the conserved cysteine through the conserved F or W. Each record gives: V gene, clone size, J gene, CDR3 length, D gene, CDR3 DNA, CDR3 protein. The D gene is left open where the match is weak. Rows may omit the clone size; those that give it use once, few, many or a size class.

>TRBV30|NA|TRBJ2-7|12|NA
TGTGCCTGGGATACCGGCGGAACTCGAGGGTACTTC
CAWDTGGTRGYF
>TRBV4-2|NA|TRBJ1-3|19|TRBD1
TGTGCCAGCAGCCAAAGGACAGGGGCGGGAAGGTACTCTGGAAACACCATATATTTT
CASSQRTGAGRYSGNTIYF
>TRBV19|NA|TRBJ2-1|15|NA
TGTGCCAGTAGGAAAACAGGGTTGGCCTACAATGAGCAGTTCTTC
CASRKTGLAYNEQFF
>TRBV11-2|NA|TRBJ2-1|15|TRBD2
TGTGCCAGCAGCACCTTCGCGGGAGGCTACAATGAGCAGTTCTTC
CASSTFAGGYNEQFF
>TRBV28|NA|TRBJ1-2|13|NA
TGTGCCAGCAGTTTCCCTCAGCGTTACGGCTACACCTTC
CASSFPQRYGYTF
>TRBV12-3/TRBV12-4|NA|TRBJ1-5|12|NA
TGTGCCAGCAGCCTGGCCCGGGGGCCCCAGCATTTT
CASSLARGPQHF
>TRBV9|NA|TRBJ2-2|15|TRBD1
TGTGCCAGCAGGCAGACAGGGGGCGACACCGGGGAGCTGTTTTTT
CASRQTGGDTGELFF
>TRBV4-1|NA|TRBJ2-1|14|TRBD2
TGCGCCAGCAGCCATCTAGCGGATTACAATGAGCAGTTCTTC
CASSHLADYNEQFF
>TRBV20-1|NA|TRBJ1-2|15|TRBD1
TGCAGTGCCAGTGAACCCAGGGGGCCCGGTTATGGCTACACCTTC
CSASEPRGPGYGYTF
>TRBV7-2|NA|TRBJ2-3|15|TRBD2
TGTGCCAGCAGCTTACCAGGACTAGGCCAAGATACGCAGTATTTT
CASSLPGLGQDTQYF
>TRBV12-5|NA|TRBJ2-6|17|TRBD2
TGTGCTAGTGGACGGGAGGGTCTTGCGGCTGGGGCCAACGTCCTGACTTTC
CASGREGLAAGANVLTF
>TRBV30|NA|TRBJ2-5|15|TRBD1
TGTGCCTGGGCTGACAGGGGTAGGGTCCAAGAGACCCAGTACTTC
CAWADRGRVQETQYF
>TRBV3-1/TRBV3-2|NA|TRBJ1-5|14|NA
TGTGCCAGCAGCCTAGGAGAAAGCAATCAGCCCCAGCATTTT
CASSLGESNQPQHF
>TRBV7-9|NA|TRBJ1-2|16|TRBD1
TGTGCCAGCAGGTTGGGACAGGGAGGAGGTTACTATGGCTACACCTTC
CASRLGQGGGYYGYTF
>TRBV6-4|few|TRBJ2-1|14|TRBD1
TGTGCCAGCAGTCCAGGGGGCTCCTACAATGAGCAGTTCTTC
CASSPGGSYNEQFF
>TRBV6-2/TRBV6-3|NA|TRBJ2-7|16|NA
TGTGCCAGCAGTTCTCGGGGTTGGGGTTACAACTACGAGCAGTACTTC
CASSSRGWGYNYEQYF
>TRBV19|NA|TRBJ2-2|17|TRBD2
TGTGCCAGTAGTCTCGGGACTAGCGGGGCCAACACCGGGGAGCTGTTTTTT
CASSLGTSGANTGELFF
>TRBV2|NA|TRBJ2-3|15|NA
TGTGCCAGCAGTTGGGACTCAAAAAGCACAGATACGCAGTATTTT
CASSWDSKSTDTQYF
>TRBV28|NA|TRBJ1-1|14|NA
TGTGCCAGCAGCGCGGTTGGTCCGGGCACTGAAGCTTTCTTT
CASSAVGPGTEAFF
>TRBV19|NA|TRBJ2-1|15|TRBD2
TGTGCCAGTAGTATTCGGCGGGAGTTAGCCAATGAGCAGTTCTTC
CASSIRRELANEQFF
>TRBV2|NA|TRBJ1-1|13|NA
TGTGCCAGCAAGGAACAGAGTTCAACTGAAGCTTTCTTT
CASKEQSSTEAFF
>TRBV5-1|NA|TRBJ1-1|17|TRBD1
TGCGCCAGCAGCTGGACAGGGGCCACTATACCGGACACTGAAGCTTTCTTT
CASSWTGATIPDTEAFF
>TRBV9|NA|TRBJ2-3|16|TRBD2
TGTGCCAGCAGCGTAGTTCCAGCGGGGGGCCGAAATACGCAGTATTTT
CASSVVPAGGRNTQYF
>TRBV6-5|NA|TRBJ2-7|14|TRBD1
TGTGCCACCCAAGCCGGGACAGGGCCATACGAGCAGTACTTC
CATQAGTGPYEQYF
>TRBV7-9|NA|TRBJ1-2|13|NA
TGTGCCAGCAGCTTATCCGGGAAAAGCGGCTACACCTTC
CASSLSGKSGYTF
>TRBV9|NA|TRBJ2-5|17|TRBD2
TGTGCCAGCAGCGATAGTGTTACTAGCGGGGACCAAGAGACCCAGTACTTC
CASSDSVTSGDQETQYF
>TRBV9|NA|TRBJ1-4|12|NA
TGTGCCAGCAGCGTAGATGGGGGGAAACTGTTTTTT
CASSVDGGKLFF
>TRBV27|NA|TRBJ2-5|14|NA
TGTGCCAGCAGTTCCTACAGGGGAGGAGAGACCCAGTACTTC
CASSSYRGGETQYF
>TRBV5-4|NA|TRBJ2-7|15|TRBD1
TGTGCCAGCAGCTTGGCCGGACAGGGGCTCTACGAGCAGTACTTC
CASSLAGQGLYEQYF
>TRBV11-2|NA|TRBJ1-1|18|TRBD1
TGTGCCAGCAGCCAAGGTCCGGGACAGGGGGCTCTGAACACTGAAGCTTTCTTT
CASSQGPGQGALNTEAFF
>TRBV30|NA|TRBJ2-1|16|TRBD1
TGTGCCGGACAGGGGATCCTAGCGGAGTTCTACAATGAGCAGTTCTTC
CAGQGILAEFYNEQFF
>TRBV19|NA|TRBJ2-3|14|NA
TGTGCCAGTAGTATATCTGGAGGGCGGGATACGCAGTATTTT
CASSISGGRDTQYF
>TRBV19|NA|TRBJ1-1|11|NA
TGTGCCAGTAGTATCAGAACGGGAGCTTTCTTT
CASSIRTGAFF
>TRBV5-1|NA|TRBJ1-1|15|NA
TGCGCCAGCAGCTTATCTACAGGGAGCGGCACTGAAGCTTTCTTT
CASSLSTGSGTEAFF
>TRBV6-5|NA|TRBJ1-5|14|NA
TGTGCCAGCGATTCTTTGGTCAGAAATCAGCCCCAGCATTTT
CASDSLVRNQPQHF
>TRBV11-2|NA|TRBJ2-6|15|NA
TGTGCCAGCAGCTTAGTCAACTCTGGGGCCAACGTCCTGACTTTC
CASSLVNSGANVLTF
>TRBV6-1|NA|TRBJ1-1|14|NA
TGTGCCAGCAGTGAAGCGCAACACGTCGCTGAAGCTTTCTTT
CASSEAQHVAEAFF
>TRBV7-8|NA|TRBJ1-3|14|NA
TGTGCCAGCAGCTTAGCTCAGGGAAGGAACACCATATATTTT
CASSLAQGRNTIYF
>TRBV7-2|NA|TRBJ2-7|14|NA
TGTGCCAGCAGCTTAGTCTCGGCGGCCTACGAGCAGTACTTC
CASSLVSAAYEQYF
>TRBV4-1|NA|TRBJ2-1|16|NA
TGCGCCAGCAGCCAAGAGAGGTTTGGTGTAAACAATGAGCAGTTCTTC
CASSQERFGVNNEQFF
>TRBV5-1|NA|TRBJ2-1|17|TRBD2
TGCGCCAGCAACTACCCGGGGACTAGCGGGCTCTACAATGAGCAGTTCTTC
CASNYPGTSGLYNEQFF
>TRBV19|NA|TRBJ2-1|11|NA
TGTGCCAGTAGTGCTACAGGAGAGCAGTTCTTC
CASSATGEQFF
>TRBV3-1/TRBV3-2|NA|TRBJ1-2|12|NA
TGTGCCAGCAGCCTAGGGCGGGGTGGCTACACCTTC
CASSLGRGGYTF
>TRBV11-2|NA|TRBJ2-1|16|TRBD2
TGTGCCAGCAGCCCAGGGACTAGCGGAACCTACAATGAGCAGTTCTTC
CASSPGTSGTYNEQFF